The 26 T cell receptor beta chains in this list originate from one sample, sequenced in a study of immune evolution from preneoplasia to lung adenocarcinoma. The table came from immunoSEQ multiplex PCR; TCRdb's copy has only in-frame clones and leaves some out. The sample comprises 11,000 to 15,000 clones, less than 90% of which are singletons, and approximately 3% rests with the top ten. The specimen was FFPE lung adenocarcinoma in situ tissue. The receptors were sampled from a donor of 70 years or more with lung adenocarcinoma.

The chain employs TRBV18 and TRBJ1-2; perhaps TRBD1 as D (5 bases). With 3 bases removed from V and 8 bases from J, the gap between germline ends came to 19 bases. The length of the CDR3 is 15 residues. Germline V CDR1 and CDR2: KGHSH, LQKENI. The CDR3 sequence: CASSPRGRADEGYTF. The CDR3 coding sequence is TGTGCCAGCTCACCGCGGGGGAGAGCGGACGAGGGCTACACCTTC.

V gene TRBV11-2 combines with J gene TRBJ2-3; the match to TRBD2 covers 8 bases. J gave up 0 bases and V 5 bases, and 4 bases lay outside the gene matches. Germline CDR1 reads SGHAT; CDR2 reads FQNNGV. The CDR3 runs to 15 residues. Here the CDR3 reads CASSRSSGSTDTQYF. Written as DNA, the CDR3 is TGTGCCAGCAGCCGGTCTAGCGGGAGCACAGATACGCAGTATTTT.

The chain joins TRBV4-2 to TRBJ1-2, with D possibly matching TRBD1 (5 bases). Germline CDR1 reads LGHNA; CDR2 reads YNFKEQ. The CDR3 is 15 residues long. V was pared by 0 bases and J by 8 bases, with 16 bases between. DNA of the CDR3: TGTGCCAGCAGCCAAGAAGGGGCGTCGGCAGAAGGCTACACCTTC. Protein: CASSQEGASAEGYTF.

The CDR3 DNA sequence: TGCGCCAGCAGCCAAGGAGTTGCTAATGAAAAACTGTTTTTT. It yields the protein CASSQGVANEKLFF. The chain is built from TRBV4-1 and TRBJ1-4; no clear D gene. Per germline, CDR1 MGHRA and CDR2 YSYEKL. Trimming shortened V by 1 base and J by 3 bases, and 6 bases separated the two germline ends. The length of the CDR3 is 14 residues.

The V and J genes are TRBV4-2 and TRBJ2-5; 11 bases match TRBD2. This CDR3 contains 15 residues. V lost 0 bases to trimming and J lost 5 bases; unmatched junction nucleotides: 2. The germline gives CDR1 LGHNA, CDR2 YNFKEQ. CDR3 bases: TGTGCCAGCAGCCAAGATAGCGGGAGGGCCGAGACCCAGTACTTC. Its translation: CASSQDSGRAETQYF.

The rearrangement uses TRBV19 and TRBJ2-4, with D maybe TRBD2 (7 bases). The CDR3 runs 17 residues. V was cut by 3 bases and J by 1 base, with 16 bases left in between. Per germline, CDR1 LNHDA and CDR2 SQIVND (reference sequence). CDR3 sequence (DNA): TGTGCCAGTAGTATTAGATCAGGGGAGGGGGCCAAAAACATTCAGTACTTC. Protein sequence: CASSIRSGEGAKNIQYF.

This clone was picked up one time. The chain uses TRBV6-4 and TRBJ1-3; D uncertain. V was pared by 0 bases and J by 2 bases, with 5 bases between. Germline CDR1 MRHNA, CDR2 SNTAGT. The CDR3 extends over 14 amino acids. In nucleotides, the CDR3 is TGTGCCAGCAGTGACTCATGGGCTGGAAACACCATATATTTT. Its translation is CASSDSWAGNTIYF.

V and J are TRBV10-2 and TRBJ2-2; TRBD1 matches at 10 bases. J lost 2 bases, V lost 8 bases, and 2 bases had no gene match. The CDR3 runs 14 residues. Germline V lookup: CDR1 WSHSY, CDR2 SAAADI. CDR3 nucleotide sequence: TGCGCCAGCCGGACAGGGGGAAACACCGGGGAGCTGTTTTTT. Encoded protein: CASRTGGNTGELFF.

The CDR3 sequence is CASSLAGRGKTEAFF. The CDR3 DNA is TGTGCCAGCAGCTTAGCGGGCAGGGGGAAAACTGAAGCTTTCTTT. The chain has TRBV7-9 and TRBJ1-1, with 7 bases fitting TRBD1. Germline loops: CDR1 SEHNR, CDR2 FQNEAQ (reference sequence). The CDR3 spans 15 residues. V dropped 0 bases and J dropped 5; count of bases not matched to a gene: 6. Supplemented by reference TRBV7-9 and TRBJ1-1, the full variable domain reads DTGVSQNPRHKITKRGQNVTFRCDPISEHNRLYWYRQTLGQGPEFLTYFQNEAQLEKSRLLSDRFSAERPKGSFSTLEIQRTEQGDSAMYLCASSLAGRGKTEAFFGQGTRLTVV.

The chain couples TRBV6-5 to TRBJ2-2; tentatively, D is TRBD2 (5 bases). V was trimmed by 6 bases and J by 4 bases, leaving 12 bases between them. The CDR3 spans 14 residues. The germline CDR1 and CDR2 sequences are MNHEY and SVGAGI. DNA for the CDR3: TGTGCCAGCAGATACCCCGCGGGCACCGGGGAGCTGTTTTTT. This sequence encodes CASRYPAGTGELFF.

In nucleotides, the CDR3 is TGCAGCGTTGAACTGGGGGCGCGGACAGATACGCAGTATTTT. Translating gives CSVELGARTDTQYF. The chain employs TRBV29-1 and TRBJ2-3, with D perhaps matching TRBD1 (6 bases). There are 14 residues in the CDR3. V was trimmed by 2 bases and J by 3 bases, leaving 12 bases between them. The germline V gene encodes CDR1 SQVTM and CDR2 ANQGSEA.

The rearrangement joins TRBV7-2 to TRBJ2-7; the D gene is possibly TRBD2 (5 bases). V dropped 4 bases and J dropped 6 bases, with 13 bases sitting between them. This CDR3 contains 13 residues. Germline V lookup: CDR1 SGHTA, CDR2 FQGNSA. The CDR3 nucleotides are TGTGCCAGCAGCTCCCCTCAGGCGGGCGAGCAGTACTTC. Encoded protein: CASSSPQAGEQYF.

This clone was recorded once. Here the CDR3 reads CASRAGVNQPQHF. CDR3 DNA sequence: TGTGCCAGCAGGGCAGGGGTTAACCAGCCCCAGCATTTT. The rearrangement uses TRBV6-1 and TRBJ1-5, with D possibly being TRBD1 (6 bases). Deletions cut 6 bases from V and 7 bases from J, with 13 bases between. This CDR3 region has 13 residues. Germline values: CDR1 MNHNS, CDR2 SASEGT.

The table lists this clone with a count of one. The chain recombines TRBV5-8 with TRBJ2-5, with 7 positions matching TRBD2. Germline V gene lookup returns CDR1 SGHTS and CDR2 YDEGEE. CDR3 length: 16 residues. V dropped 6 bases and J dropped 5; count of bases not matched to a gene: 16. CDR3: CASTSGAGSGMETQYF. In DNA, the CDR3 is TGTGCCAGCACCTCCGGGGCAGGGAGCGGGATGGAGACCCAGTACTTC.

For the CDR3, the DNA is TGTGCCAGCAGCTTAGGAGGGCGAGCTTTCTTT. Protein: CASSLGGRAFF. The chain combines TRBV7-8 with TRBJ1-1; D is undetermined. Between the trimmed V and J ends, which lost 1 base and 10 bases, there was a span of 7 bases. There are 11 residues in the CDR3. Germline V gives CDR1 SGHVS, CDR2 FQNEAQ.

V is TRBV6-5 and J is TRBJ1-1, with D unclear. The germline V gene encodes CDR1 MNHEY and CDR2 SVGAGI. Deletions cut 7 bases from V and 5 bases from J, with 14 bases between. CDR3 length: 13 amino acids. CDR3 sequence reads: CASTPGGTTEAFF. Here the CDR3 DNA reads TGTGCCAGCACTCCTGGCGGCACTACTGAAGCTTTCTTT.

This clone was seen a single time. This chain uses TRBV2 with TRBJ1-5; 8 nucleotides align to TRBD1. With V trimmed by 6 bases and J by 6 bases, 4 bases remained unmatched. Germline CDR1 and CDR2: SNHLY and FYNNEI. The CDR3 covers 13 residues. The CDR3: CASSYRGAQPQHF. Written as DNA, the CDR3 is TGTGCCAGCAGCTACAGGGGGGCTCAGCCCCAGCATTTT.

The CDR3 sequence: CASSEAQGALIHEQYF. The CDR3 DNA sequence: TGTGCCAGCAGTGAAGCGCAGGGTGCCCTGATCCACGAGCAGTACTTC. The gene calls are TRBV6-1 and TRBJ2-7; D possibly corresponds to TRBD1 (5 bases). CDR1 and CDR2 (germline): MNHNS, SASEGT. V shed 0 bases and J shed 5 bases, with 17 bases lying between them. This CDR3 comprises 16 residues.

The J gene is TRBJ2-1, the V gene TRBV10-2, with TRBD2 matching over 9 bases. CDR1 and CDR2 (germline): WSHSY, SAAADI. Trimming at V came to 7 bases and at J to 7 bases, leaving 8 bases not matched to a gene. The CDR3 has 14 amino acids. The CDR3: CASTGTSKVNEQFF. CDR3 sequence (DNA): TGCGCCAGCACCGGGACTAGCAAGGTTAATGAGCAGTTCTTC.

V gene TRBV11-2 combines with J gene TRBJ2-3; D perhaps matches TRBD2 (6 bases). The CDR3 covers 16 residues. Germline CDR1 is SGHAT and CDR2 is FQNNGV. Trimming shortened V by 5 bases and J by 5 bases, and 20 bases separated the two germline ends. CDR3 sequence reads: CASSPLFSGYGDTQYF. The CDR3 DNA follows: TGTGCCAGCAGCCCCTTATTTAGCGGATACGGAGATACGCAGTATTTT. Based on the CDR3 plus reference TRBV11-2 and TRBJ2-3, the full variable domain is EAGVAQSPRYKIIEKRQSVAFWCNPISGHATLYWYQQILGQGPKLLIQFQNNGVVDDSQLPKDRFSAERLKGVDSTLKIQPAKLEDSAVYLCASSPLFSGYGDTQYFGPGTRLTVL.

This chain links TRBV7-2 with TRBJ2-1, with no clear D. CDR1 and CDR2 from the germline V gene are SGHTA and FQGNSA. V gave up 8 bases and J gave up 4 bases, with 6 bases separating them. This CDR3 region has 11 residues. Written as DNA, the CDR3 is TGTGCCAGCGGATTTTACAATGAGCAGTTCTTC. Translating gives CASGFYNEQFF.

This clone was recorded a few times. The chain links TRBV28 to TRBJ1-5; D uncertain. The V end lost 7 bases, the J end lost 8 bases, and 15 bases lay between the germline ends. The CDR3 loop spans 13 amino acids. The germline V gene encodes CDR1 MDHEN and CDR2 SYDVKM. The CDR3 coding sequence is TGTGCCAGCACCGAATTCCGGGGTGAGCCCCAGCATTTT. Amino acids: CASTEFRGEPQHF.

The rearrangement joins TRBV7-6 to TRBJ2-7; 8 bases match TRBD2. After removal of 0 bases from V and 1 base from J, the junction contained 5 bases not matched to a gene. The CDR3 totals 16 residues. Germline V CDR1 and CDR2: SGHVS, FNYEAQ. The DNA of the CDR3 is TGTGCCAGCAGCTTAGCGTCCAGCGGGAGATCCTACGAGCAGTACTTC. Protein: CASSLASSGRSYEQYF.

V usage is TRBV4-2 and J usage is TRBJ2-3; TRBD2 aligns across 10 bases. Trimming cost V 0 bases and J 1 base; bases outside gene matches: 16. The CDR3 length is 21 residues. Germline CDR1 is LGHNA and CDR2 is YNFKEQ. The CDR3 is CASSQDLGTSAGRGGTDTQYF. In DNA form, the CDR3 reads TGTGCCAGCAGCCAAGATCTCGGGACTAGCGCAGGGAGGGGGGGCACAGATACGCAGTATTTT.

V and J are TRBV10-3 and TRBJ2-3; perhaps D is TRBD1 or TRBD2 (6 bases each). Germline-derived CDR1 and CDR2 are ENHRY and SYGVKD. This CDR3 is built from 15 residues. Deletions cut 0 bases from V and 3 bases from J, with 10 bases between. As DNA, the CDR3 is TGTGCCATCAGTGAGTCCGGAGGGGGGACAGATACGCAGTATTTT. Amino acid sequence: CAISESGGGTDTQYF.

This clone was found once. The CDR3 spells CASSELAAYQETQYF. CDR3 DNA sequence: TGTGCCAGCAGTGAATTGGCAGCCTACCAAGAGACCCAGTACTTC. The V gene is TRBV2, the J gene TRBJ2-5; no firm D call. With 2 bases removed from V and 0 bases from J, the gap between germline ends came to 10 bases. Germline V gene sequence: CDR1 SNHLY, CDR2 FYNNEI. The length of the CDR3 is 15 residues. The full variable domain, in which reference TRBV2 and TRBJ2-5 provide the parts outside the CDR3, is EPEVTQTPSHQVTQMGQEVILRCVPISNHLYFYWYRQILGQKVEFLVSFYNNEISEKSEIFDDQFSVERPDGSNFTLKIRSTKLEDSAMYFCASSELAAYQETQYFGPGTRLLVL.